The source of this T cell receptor beta chain is a study of T-cell memory formation after mild COVID-19. Study overall: Across donors, TCR clusters were largely donor specific. Study-level findings and limits: The study detected some responding clones in pre-infection memory, suggesting cross-reactive memory joined. The study found balanced CD4/CD8 in clones contracting day 15 to 85 and a CD4+ lean in later expanders.

The 5'RACE method, run with constant-segment primers, produced TCR alpha and TCR beta cDNA libraries (carrying sample barcodes and UMIs). TCRdb re-called the 5' RACE reads with MiXCR, one entry per CDR3 protein. The sample consists of 580,000 or so distinct CDR3 sequences, 17% of them appearing once. In regard to this clonotype: Its antigen remains unidentified.

The CDR3 totals 17 residues. The V gene's germline CDR1 is LGHDT and CDR2 YNNKEL (reference sequence). V gave up 1 base and J gave up 3 bases; unmatched junction bases: 7. This chain joins TRBV3-1 and TRBJ2-1, with 9 bases identical to TRBD1. The origin of this receptor is an adult woman who had mild COVID-19 (a few samples of this study predate the infection). Cell type and time point are not known. The sequenced sample was PBMCs or a T cell subset sorted from them (not recorded which). CDR3 sequence: CASSQGVGTGYYNEQFF. The CDR3, as DNA: TGTGCCAGCAGCCAAGGGGTCGGGACAGGGTACTACAATGAGCAGTTCTTC.